This TCR beta chain was found in a study of OX40 agonist ivuxolimab in advanced cancers. As for the study in general: The diagnoses of dose-escalation patients were hepatocellular carcinoma, melanoma, renal cell or head and neck cancer.

Sequenced by immunoSEQ multiplex PCR; TCRdb stores in-frame clones only, minus some. Altogether about 120,000 clones are present, roughly nine tenths being singletons, with the ten largest covering about 0.55%. The CDR3 is 15 residues long. V dropped 0 bases and J dropped 8; count of bases not matched to a gene: 5. CDR1 and CDR2 from the germline V gene are LGHNA and YNFKEQ. Source: CD4+ or CD8+ T cells sorted from blood, taken in a trial of the OX40 agonist ivuxolimab. The receptor comes from an adult with an advanced solid tumor such as melanoma, head and neck, liver or kidney cancer. J is TRBJ1-2 and V is TRBV4-2; 11 bases are shared with TRBD1. The CDR3 sequence: CASSQDPDRGRGYTF. The CDR3 DNA follows: TGTGCCAGCAGCCAAGACCCGGACAGGGGGCGAGGCTACACCTTC.